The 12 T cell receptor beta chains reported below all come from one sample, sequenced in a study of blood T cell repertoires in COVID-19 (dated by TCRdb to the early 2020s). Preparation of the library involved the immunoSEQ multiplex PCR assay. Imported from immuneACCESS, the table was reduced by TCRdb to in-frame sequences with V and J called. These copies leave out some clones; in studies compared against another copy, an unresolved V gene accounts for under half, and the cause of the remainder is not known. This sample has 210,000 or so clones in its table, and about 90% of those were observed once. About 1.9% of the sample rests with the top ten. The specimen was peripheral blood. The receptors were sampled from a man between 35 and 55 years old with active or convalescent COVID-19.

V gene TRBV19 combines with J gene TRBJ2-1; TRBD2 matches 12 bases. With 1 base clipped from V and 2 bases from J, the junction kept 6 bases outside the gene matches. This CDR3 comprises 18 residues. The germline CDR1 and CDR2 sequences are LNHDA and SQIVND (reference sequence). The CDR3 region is CASSIGASGRATYNEQFF. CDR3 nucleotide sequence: TGTGCCAGTAGTATAGGAGCTAGCGGGAGGGCCACCTACAATGAGCAGTTCTTC.

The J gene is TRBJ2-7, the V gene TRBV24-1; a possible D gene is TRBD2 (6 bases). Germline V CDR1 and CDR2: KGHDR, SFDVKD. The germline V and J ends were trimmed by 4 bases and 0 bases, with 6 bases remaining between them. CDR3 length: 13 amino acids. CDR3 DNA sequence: TGTGCCACCAGTGAGACTAGCTCCTACGAGCAGTACTTC. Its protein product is CATSETSSYEQYF.

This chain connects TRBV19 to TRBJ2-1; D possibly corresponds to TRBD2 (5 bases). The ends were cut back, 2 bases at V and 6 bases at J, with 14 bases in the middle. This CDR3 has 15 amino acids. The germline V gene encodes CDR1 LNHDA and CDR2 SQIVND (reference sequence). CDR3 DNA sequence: TGTGCCAGTAGTATAAATCCCCCTAGCTTCAATGAGCAGTTCTTC. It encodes CASSINPPSFNEQFF.

The CDR3 DNA reads as TGTGCCAGCAGCTTGGACAGGGGGTATAATTCACCCCTCCACTTT. Protein sequence: CASSLDRGYNSPLHF. The V gene is TRBV7-6, the J gene TRBJ1-6; 10 bases fit TRBD1. V was clipped by 3 bases and J by 4 bases; unmatched bases: 0. Germline lookup yields CDR1 SGHVS and CDR2 FNYEAQ. This CDR3 has 15 amino acids.

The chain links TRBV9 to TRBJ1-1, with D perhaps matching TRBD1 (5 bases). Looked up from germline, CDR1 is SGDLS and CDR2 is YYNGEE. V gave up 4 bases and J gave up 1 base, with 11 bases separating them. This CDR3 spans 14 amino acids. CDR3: CASSPRRENTEAFF. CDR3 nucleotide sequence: TGTGCCAGCAGCCCCCGCAGGGAGAACACTGAAGCTTTCTTT. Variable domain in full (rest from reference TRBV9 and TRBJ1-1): DSGVTQTPKHLITATGQRVTLRCSPRSGDLSVYWYQQSLDQGLQFLIQYYNGEERAKGNILERFSAQQFPDLHSELNLSSLELGDSALYFCASSPRRENTEAFFGQGTRLTVV.

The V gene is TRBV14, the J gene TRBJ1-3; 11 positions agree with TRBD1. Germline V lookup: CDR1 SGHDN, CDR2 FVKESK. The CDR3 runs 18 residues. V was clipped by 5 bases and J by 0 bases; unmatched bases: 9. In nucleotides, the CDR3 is TGTGCCAGCAGCGAGGGACAGGGGGTTACCTTCTCTGGAAACACCATATATTTT. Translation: CASSEGQGVTFSGNTIYF.

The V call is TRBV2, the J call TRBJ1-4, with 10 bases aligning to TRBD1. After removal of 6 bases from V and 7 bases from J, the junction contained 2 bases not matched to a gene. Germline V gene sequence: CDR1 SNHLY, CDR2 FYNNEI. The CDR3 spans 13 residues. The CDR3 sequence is CASRDRGPEKLFF. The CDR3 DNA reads TGTGCCAGCAGAGACAGGGGGCCTGAAAAACTGTTTTTT.

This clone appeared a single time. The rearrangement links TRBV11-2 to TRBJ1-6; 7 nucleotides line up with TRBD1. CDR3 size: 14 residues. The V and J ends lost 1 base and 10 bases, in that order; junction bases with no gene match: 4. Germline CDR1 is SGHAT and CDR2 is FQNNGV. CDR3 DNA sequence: TGTGCCAGCAGCTTAGCGGGACAGCTCTCACCCCTCCACTTT. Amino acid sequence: CASSLAGQLSPLHF.

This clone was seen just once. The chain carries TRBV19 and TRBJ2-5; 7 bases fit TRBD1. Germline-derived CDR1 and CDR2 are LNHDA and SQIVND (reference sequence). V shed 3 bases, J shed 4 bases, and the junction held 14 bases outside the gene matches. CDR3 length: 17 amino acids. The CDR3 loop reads CASSIPPDRVFGETQYF. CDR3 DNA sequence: TGTGCCAGTAGTATCCCTCCCGACAGGGTTTTCGGAGAGACCCAGTACTTC.

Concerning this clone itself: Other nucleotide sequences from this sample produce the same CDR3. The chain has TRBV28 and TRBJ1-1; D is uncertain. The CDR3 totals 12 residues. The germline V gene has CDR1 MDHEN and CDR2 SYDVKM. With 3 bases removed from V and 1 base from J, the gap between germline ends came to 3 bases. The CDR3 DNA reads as TGTGCCAGCAGTTTGGCGAACACTGAAGCTTTCTTT. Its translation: CASSLANTEAFF.

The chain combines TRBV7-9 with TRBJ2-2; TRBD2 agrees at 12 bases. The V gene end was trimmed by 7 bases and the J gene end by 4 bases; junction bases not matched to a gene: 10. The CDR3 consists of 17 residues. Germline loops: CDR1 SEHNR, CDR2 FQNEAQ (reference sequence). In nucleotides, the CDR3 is TGTGCCAGCAAGGGGACTAGCGGGCCATTGGGCACCGGGGAGCTGTTTTTT. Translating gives CASKGTSGPLGTGELFF.

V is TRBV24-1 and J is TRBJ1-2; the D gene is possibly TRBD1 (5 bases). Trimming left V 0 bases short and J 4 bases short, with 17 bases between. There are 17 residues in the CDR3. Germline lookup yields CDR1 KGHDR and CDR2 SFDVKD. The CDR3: CATSDLGGTPGGYGYTF. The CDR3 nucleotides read TGTGCCACCAGTGATTTGGGGGGGACCCCGGGTGGCTATGGCTACACCTTC.